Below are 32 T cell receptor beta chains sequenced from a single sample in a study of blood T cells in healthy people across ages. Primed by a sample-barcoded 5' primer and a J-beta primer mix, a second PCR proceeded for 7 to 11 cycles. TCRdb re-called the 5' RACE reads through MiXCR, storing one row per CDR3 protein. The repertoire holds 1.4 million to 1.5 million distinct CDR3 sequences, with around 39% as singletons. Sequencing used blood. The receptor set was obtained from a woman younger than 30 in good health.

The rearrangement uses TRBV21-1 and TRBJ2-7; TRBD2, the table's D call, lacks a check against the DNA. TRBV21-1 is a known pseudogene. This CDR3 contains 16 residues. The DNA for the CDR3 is TGTGCCAGCAGCAAAGCCGGGACTAGCGGACACAATGAGCAGTACTTC. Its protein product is CASSKAGTSGHNEQYF.

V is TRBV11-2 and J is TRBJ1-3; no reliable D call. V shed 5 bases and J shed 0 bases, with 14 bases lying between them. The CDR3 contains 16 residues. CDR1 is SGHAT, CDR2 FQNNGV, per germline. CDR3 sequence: CASSPLWVSSGNTIYF. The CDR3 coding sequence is TGTGCCAGCAGCCCCCTTTGGGTGAGCTCTGGAAACACCATATATTTT.

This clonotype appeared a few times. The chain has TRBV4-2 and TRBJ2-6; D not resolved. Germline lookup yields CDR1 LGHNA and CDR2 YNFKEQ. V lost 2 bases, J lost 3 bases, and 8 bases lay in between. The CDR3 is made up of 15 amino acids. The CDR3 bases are TGTGCCAGCAGCCAATACGCCGTTGGGGCCAACGTCCTGACTTTC. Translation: CASSQYAVGANVLTF.

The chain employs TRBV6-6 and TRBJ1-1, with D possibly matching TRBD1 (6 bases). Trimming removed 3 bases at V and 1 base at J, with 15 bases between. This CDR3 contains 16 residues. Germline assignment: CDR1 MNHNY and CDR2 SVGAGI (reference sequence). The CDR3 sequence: CASSYRMDSWNTEAFF. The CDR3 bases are TGTGCCAGCAGTTATCGGATGGACAGCTGGAACACTGAAGCTTTCTTT.

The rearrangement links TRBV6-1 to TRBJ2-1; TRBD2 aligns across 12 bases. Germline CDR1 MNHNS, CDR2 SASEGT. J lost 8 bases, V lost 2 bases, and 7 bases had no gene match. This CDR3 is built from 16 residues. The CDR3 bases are TGTGCCAGCAGTGAAAGGGGGCGACTAGCGGGAGATGAGCAGTTCTTC. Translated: CASSERGRLAGDEQFF.

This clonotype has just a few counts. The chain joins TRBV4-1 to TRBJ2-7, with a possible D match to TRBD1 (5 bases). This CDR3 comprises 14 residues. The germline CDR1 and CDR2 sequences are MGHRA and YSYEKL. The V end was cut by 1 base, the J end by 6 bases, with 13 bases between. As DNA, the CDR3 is TGCGCCAGCAGCCAAGTCGATCCCAGGGTCGAGCAGTACTTC. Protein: CASSQVDPRVEQYF.

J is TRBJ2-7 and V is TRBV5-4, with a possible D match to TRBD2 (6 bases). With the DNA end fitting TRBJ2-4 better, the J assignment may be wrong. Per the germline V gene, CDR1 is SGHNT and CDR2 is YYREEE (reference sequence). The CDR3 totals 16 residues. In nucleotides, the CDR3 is TGTGCCAGCAGCCCGGACGGGGGAGGAGCCAAAAACATTCAGTACTTC. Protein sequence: CASSPDGGGAKNIQYF.

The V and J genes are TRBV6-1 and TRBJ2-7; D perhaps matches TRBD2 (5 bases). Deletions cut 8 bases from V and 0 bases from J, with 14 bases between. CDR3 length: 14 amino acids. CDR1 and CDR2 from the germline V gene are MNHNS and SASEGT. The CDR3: CASLREQSSYEQYF. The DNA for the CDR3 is TGTGCCAGCCTAAGGGAGCAGAGCTCCTACGAGCAGTACTTC.

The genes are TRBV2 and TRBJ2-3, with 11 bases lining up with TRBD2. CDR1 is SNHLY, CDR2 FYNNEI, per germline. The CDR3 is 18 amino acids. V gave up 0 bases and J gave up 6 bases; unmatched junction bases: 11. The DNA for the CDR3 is TGTGCCAGCAGTGAAGCGATCATAGCGGGGGGGACGATGGATACGCAGTATTTT. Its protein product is CASSEAIIAGGTMDTQYF.

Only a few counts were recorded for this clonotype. The CDR3 coding sequence is TGTGCCAGCAGGTCACAGGGAACTAATTCACCCCTCCACTTT. It codes for CASRSQGTNSPLHF. The genes are TRBV12-3 or TRBV12-4 and TRBJ1-6, with TRBD1 as a possible D gene (6 bases). The CDR3 spans 14 residues. The V end was cut by 6 bases, the J end by 6 bases, with 12 bases between.

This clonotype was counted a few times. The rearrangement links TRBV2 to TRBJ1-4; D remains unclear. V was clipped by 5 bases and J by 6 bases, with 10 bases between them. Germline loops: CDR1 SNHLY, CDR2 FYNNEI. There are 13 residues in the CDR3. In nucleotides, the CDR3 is TGTGCCAGCAGTACGTATTTCGATGAAAAACTGTTTTTT. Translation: CASSTYFDEKLFF.

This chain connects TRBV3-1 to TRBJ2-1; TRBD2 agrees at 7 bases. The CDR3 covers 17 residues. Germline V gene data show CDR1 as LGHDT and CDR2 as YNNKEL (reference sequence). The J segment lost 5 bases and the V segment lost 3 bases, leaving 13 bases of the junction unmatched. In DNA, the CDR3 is TGTGCCAGCAGCCATCCGCGGTTGGGGGGGTTCCACAATGAGCAGTTCTTC. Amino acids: CASSHPRLGGFHNEQFF.

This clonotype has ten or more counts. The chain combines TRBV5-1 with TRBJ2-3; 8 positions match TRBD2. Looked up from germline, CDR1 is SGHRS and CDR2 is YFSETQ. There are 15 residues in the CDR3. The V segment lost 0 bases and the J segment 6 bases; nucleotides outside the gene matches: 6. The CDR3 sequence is CASSLAPGLGDTQYF. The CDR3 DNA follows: TGCGCCAGCAGCTTGGCCCCGGGACTAGGGGATACGCAGTATTTT.

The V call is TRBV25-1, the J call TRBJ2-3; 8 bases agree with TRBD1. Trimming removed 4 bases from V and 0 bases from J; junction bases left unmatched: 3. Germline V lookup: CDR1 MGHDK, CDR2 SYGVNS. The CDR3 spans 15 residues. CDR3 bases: TGTGCCAGCAGTGCTAGGGACAGGAGCACAGATACGCAGTATTTT. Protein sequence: CASSARDRSTDTQYF.

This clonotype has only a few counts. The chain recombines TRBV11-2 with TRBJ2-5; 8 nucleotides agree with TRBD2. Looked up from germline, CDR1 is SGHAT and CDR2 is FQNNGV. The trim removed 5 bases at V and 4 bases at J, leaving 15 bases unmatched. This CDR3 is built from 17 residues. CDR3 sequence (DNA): TGTGCCAGCAGCCTATACGGGCGGGGACTAGATCGAGAGACCCAGTACTTC. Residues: CASSLYGRGLDRETQYF.

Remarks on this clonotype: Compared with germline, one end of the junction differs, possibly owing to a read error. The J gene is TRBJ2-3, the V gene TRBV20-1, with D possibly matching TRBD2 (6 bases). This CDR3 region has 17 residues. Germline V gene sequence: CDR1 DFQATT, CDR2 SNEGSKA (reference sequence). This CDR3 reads CSAGEGRRRESTDTQYF. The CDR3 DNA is TGCAGTGCTGGAGAGGGCCGAAGGAGGGAGTCCACAGATACGCAGTATTTT.

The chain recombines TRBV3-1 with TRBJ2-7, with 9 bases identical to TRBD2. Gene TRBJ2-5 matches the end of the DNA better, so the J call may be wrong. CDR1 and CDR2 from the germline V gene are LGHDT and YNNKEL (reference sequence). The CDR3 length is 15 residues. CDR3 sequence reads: CASSLEAGGEETQYF. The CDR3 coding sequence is TGTGCCAGCAGCCTCGAAGCGGGGGGAGAAGAGACCCAGTACTTC.

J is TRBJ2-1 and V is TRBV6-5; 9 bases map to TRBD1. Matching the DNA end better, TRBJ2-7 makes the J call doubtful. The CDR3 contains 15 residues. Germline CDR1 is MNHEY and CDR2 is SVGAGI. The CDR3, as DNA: TGTGCCAGCAGTTACGCGGGACAGGGTGTCAGTGAGCAGTACTTC. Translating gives CASSYAGQGVSEQYF.

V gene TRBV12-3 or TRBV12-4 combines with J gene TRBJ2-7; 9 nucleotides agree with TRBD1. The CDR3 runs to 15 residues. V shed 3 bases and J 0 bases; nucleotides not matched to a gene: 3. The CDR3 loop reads CASSLGQGYSYEQYF. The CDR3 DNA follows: TGTGCCAGCAGTTTGGGACAGGGATACTCCTACGAGCAGTACTTC.

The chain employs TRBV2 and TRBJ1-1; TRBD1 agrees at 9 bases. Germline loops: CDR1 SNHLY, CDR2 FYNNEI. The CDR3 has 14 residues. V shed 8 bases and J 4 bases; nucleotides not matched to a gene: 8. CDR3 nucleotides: TGTGCCAGCGGGGACAGGGTTGAGAGCACTGAAGCTTTCTTT. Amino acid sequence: CASGDRVESTEAFF.

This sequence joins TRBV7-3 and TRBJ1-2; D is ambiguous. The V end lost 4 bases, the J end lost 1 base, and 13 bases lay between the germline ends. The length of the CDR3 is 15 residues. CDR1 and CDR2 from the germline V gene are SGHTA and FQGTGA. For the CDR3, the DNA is TGTGCCAGCAGCTCCTTTGGTGGAGATAACTATGGCTACACCTTC. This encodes CASSSFGGDNYGYTF. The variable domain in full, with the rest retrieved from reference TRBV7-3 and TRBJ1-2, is GAGVSQTPSNKVTEKGKYVELRCDPISGHTALYWYRQSLGQGPEFLIYFQGTGAADDSGLPNDRFFAVRPEGSVSTLKIQRTERGDSAVYLCASSSFGGDNYGYTFGSGTRLTVV.

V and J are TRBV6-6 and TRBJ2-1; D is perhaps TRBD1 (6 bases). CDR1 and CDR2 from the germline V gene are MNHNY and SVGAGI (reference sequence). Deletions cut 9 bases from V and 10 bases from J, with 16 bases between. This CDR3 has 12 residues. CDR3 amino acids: CASRGEGVEQFF. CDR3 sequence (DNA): TGTGCCAGTCGGGGAGAGGGGGTAGAGCAGTTCTTC.

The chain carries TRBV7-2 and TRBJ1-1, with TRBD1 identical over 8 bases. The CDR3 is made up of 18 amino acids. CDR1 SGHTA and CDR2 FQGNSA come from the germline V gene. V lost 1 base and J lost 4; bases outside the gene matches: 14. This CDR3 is CASSLEGQGAGRGTEAFF. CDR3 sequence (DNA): TGTGCCAGCAGCTTAGAGGGGCAGGGGGCAGGGCGAGGCACTGAAGCTTTCTTT. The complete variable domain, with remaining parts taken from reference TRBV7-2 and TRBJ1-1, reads GAGVSQSPSNKVTEKGKDVELRCDPISGHTALYWYRQSLGQGLEFLIYFQGNSAPDKSGLPSDRFSAERTGGSVSTLTIQRTQQEDSAVYLCASSLEGQGAGRGTEAFFGQGTRLTVV.

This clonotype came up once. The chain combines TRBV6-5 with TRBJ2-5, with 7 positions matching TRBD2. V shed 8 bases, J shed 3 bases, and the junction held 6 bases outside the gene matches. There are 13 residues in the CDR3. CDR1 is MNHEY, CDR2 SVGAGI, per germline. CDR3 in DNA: TGTGCCAGCGTGACTAGCTTAGAAGAGACCCAGTACTTC. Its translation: CASVTSLEETQYF.

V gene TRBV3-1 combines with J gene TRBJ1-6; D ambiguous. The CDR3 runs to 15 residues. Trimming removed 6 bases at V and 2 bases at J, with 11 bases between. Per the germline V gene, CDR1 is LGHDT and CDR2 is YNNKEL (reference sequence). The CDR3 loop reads CASSQRETYNSPLHF. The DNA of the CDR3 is TGTGCCAGCAGTCAGAGGGAAACCTATAATTCACCCCTCCACTTT.

CDR3 in amino acids: CASSIAGDNEQFF. The DNA for the CDR3 is TGTGCCAGCAGTATAGCGGGAGACAATGAGCAGTTCTTC. This sequence joins TRBV6-5 and TRBJ2-1; 9 positions match TRBD2. V lost 5 bases, J lost 5 bases, and 1 base stayed unmatched. CDR1 and CDR2 from the germline V gene are MNHEY and SVGAGI. The CDR3 sequence is 13 residues long.

CDR3 residues: CASSVATYDNTQYF. For the CDR3, the DNA is TGTGCCAGCAGCGTGGCGACCTACGATAACACCCAGTACTTC. The rearrangement uses TRBV9 and TRBJ2-5; no firm D call. With 2 bases removed from V and 8 bases from J, the gap between germline ends came to 16 bases. The CDR3 runs 14 residues. Germline V gene lookup returns CDR1 SGDLS and CDR2 YYNGEE. The full variable domain, completed using reference TRBV9 and TRBJ2-5, is DSGVTQTPKHLITATGQRVTLRCSPRSGDLSVYWYQQSLDQGLQFLIQYYNGEERAKGNILERFSAQQFPDLHSELNLSSLELGDSALYFCASSVATYDNTQYFGPGTRLLVL.

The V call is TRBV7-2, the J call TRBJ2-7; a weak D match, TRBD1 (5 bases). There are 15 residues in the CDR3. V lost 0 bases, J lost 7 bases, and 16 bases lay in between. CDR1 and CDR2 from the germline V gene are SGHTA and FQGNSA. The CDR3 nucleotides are TGTGCCAGCAGCTTAGCGCGCATCGGACAAGGGGAGCAGTACTTC. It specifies CASSLARIGQGEQYF.

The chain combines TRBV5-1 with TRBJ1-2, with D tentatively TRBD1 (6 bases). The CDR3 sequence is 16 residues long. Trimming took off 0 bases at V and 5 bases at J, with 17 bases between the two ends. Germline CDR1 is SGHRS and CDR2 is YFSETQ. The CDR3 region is CASSLAPGQTMYGYTF. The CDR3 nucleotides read TGCGCCAGCAGCTTGGCCCCAGGACAGACGATGTATGGCTACACCTTC.

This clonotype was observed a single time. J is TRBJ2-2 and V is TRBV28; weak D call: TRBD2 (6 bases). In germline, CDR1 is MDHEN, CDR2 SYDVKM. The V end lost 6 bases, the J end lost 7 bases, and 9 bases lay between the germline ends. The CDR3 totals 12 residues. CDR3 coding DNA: TGTGCCAGCAGGTCGGGGGTCGGGGAGCTGTTTTTT. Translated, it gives CASRSGVGELFF.

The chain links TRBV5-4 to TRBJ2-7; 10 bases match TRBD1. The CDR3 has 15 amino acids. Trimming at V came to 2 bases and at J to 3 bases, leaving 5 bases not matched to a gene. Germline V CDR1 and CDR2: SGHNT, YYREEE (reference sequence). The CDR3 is CASSLGTGDIYEQYF. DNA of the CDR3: TGTGCCAGCAGCTTAGGGACAGGGGACATCTACGAGCAGTACTTC.

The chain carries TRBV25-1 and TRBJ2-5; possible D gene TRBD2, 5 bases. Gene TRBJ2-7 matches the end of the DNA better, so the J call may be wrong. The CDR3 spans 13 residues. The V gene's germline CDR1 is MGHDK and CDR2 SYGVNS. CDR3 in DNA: TGTGCCAGCAGTGCCCTACTCCGGGGCGAGCAGTACTTC. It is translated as CASSALLRGEQYF.